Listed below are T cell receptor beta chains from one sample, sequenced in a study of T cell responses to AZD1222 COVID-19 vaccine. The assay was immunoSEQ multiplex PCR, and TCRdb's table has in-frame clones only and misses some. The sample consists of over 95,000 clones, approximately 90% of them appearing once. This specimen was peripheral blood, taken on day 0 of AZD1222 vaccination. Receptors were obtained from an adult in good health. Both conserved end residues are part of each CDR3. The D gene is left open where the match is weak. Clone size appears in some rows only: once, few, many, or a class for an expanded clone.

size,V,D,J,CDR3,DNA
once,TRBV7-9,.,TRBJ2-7,CASSLVGSNYEQYF,TGTGCCAGCAGCTTAGTTGGGAGCAACTACGAGCAGTACTTC
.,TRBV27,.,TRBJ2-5,CASSRGGRKGETQYF,TGTGCCAGCAGTAGAGGAGGTCGGAAAGGAGAGACCCAGTACTTC
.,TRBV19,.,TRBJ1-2,CASSGQLYNYGYTF,TGTGCCAGTAGCGGACAGCTATATAACTATGGCTACACCTTC
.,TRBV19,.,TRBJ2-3,CASSNRGHTGTDTQYF,TGTGCCAGTAGTAACCGGGGCCACACGGGCACAGATACGCAGTATTTT
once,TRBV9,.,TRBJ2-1,CASSDLPGAYNEQFF,TGTGCCAGCAGCGACCTACCCGGCGCCTACAATGAGCAGTTCTTC
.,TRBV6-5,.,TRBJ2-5,CASSPNRETQYF,TGTGCCAGCAGTCCCAACAGAGAGACCCAGTACTTC
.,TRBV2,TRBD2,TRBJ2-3,CASSVLAGGADTQYF,TGTGCCAGCAGTGTACTAGCGGGCGGTGCAGATACGCAGTATTTT
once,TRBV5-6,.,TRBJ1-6,CASSLQRFGNSPLHF,TGTGCCAGCAGCTTGCAACGGTTTGGGAATTCACCCCTCCACTTT
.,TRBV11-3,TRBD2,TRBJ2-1,CASSPGGSGYYNEQFF,TGTGCCAGCAGCCCCGGGGGTAGCGGGTATTACAATGAGCAGTTCTTC
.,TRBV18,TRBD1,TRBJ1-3,CASSPLRGQGFSGNTIYF,TGTGCCAGCTCACCGTTGCGGGGACAGGGGTTCTCTGGAAACACCATATATTTT
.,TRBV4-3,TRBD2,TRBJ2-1,CASSQDGTTNEQFF,TGCGCCAGCAGCCAAGATGGGACTACCAATGAGCAGTTCTTC
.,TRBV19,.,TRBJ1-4,CASSSYGEKLFF,TGTGCCAGTAGTAGTTACGGTGAAAAACTGTTTTTT
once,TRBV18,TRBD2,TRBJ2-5,CASSPPAPGGETQYF,TGTGCCAGCTCACCACCGGCGCCGGGAGGGGAGACCCAGTACTTC
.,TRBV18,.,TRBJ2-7,CASSPPGLSYEQYF,TGTGCCAGCTCACCACCAGGCCTCTCCTACGAGCAGTACTTC
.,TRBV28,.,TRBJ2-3,CASSSRGAWDADTQYF,TGTGCCAGCAGTTCCAGGGGAGCGTGGGATGCAGATACGCAGTATTTT
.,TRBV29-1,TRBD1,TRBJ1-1,CSARDRAEAFF,TGCAGCGCCCGGGACAGGGCTGAAGCTTTCTTT
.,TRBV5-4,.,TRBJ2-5,CASSPTGGGPWETQYF,TGTGCCAGCAGCCCCACGGGTGGGGGCCCATGGGAGACCCAGTACTTC
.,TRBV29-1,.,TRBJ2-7,CSVLTGEQYF,TGCAGCGTCCTTACGGGCGAGCAGTACTTC
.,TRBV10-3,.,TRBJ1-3,CATISDIPSGNTIYF,TGTGCCACCATATCGGACATCCCCTCTGGAAACACCATATATTTT
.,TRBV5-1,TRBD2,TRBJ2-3,CASSSSGLESDTQYF,TGCGCCAGCAGCTCGTCGGGACTAGAGTCAGATACGCAGTATTTT
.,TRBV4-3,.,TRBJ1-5,CASSQVPGAGSSNQPQHF,TGCGCCAGCAGCCAAGTCCCAGGGGCAGGGAGTAGCAATCAGCCCCAGCATTTT
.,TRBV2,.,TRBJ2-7,CASSEAWLLDSGEQYF,TGTGCCAGCAGTGAAGCATGGCTCCTCGATTCAGGCGAGCAGTACTTC
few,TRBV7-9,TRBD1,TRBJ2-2,CASSGGTGRFANTGELFF,TGTGCCAGCAGCGGCGGGACAGGCCGATTTGCGAACACCGGGGAGCTGTTTTTT
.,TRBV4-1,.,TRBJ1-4,CASSQGGRDNEKLFF,TGCGCCAGCAGCCAAGGGGGCAGGGATAATGAAAAACTGTTTTTT
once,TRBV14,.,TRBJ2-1,CASSQLVSSYNEQFF,TGTGCCAGCAGCCAGTTGGTTAGCTCCTACAATGAGCAGTTCTTC
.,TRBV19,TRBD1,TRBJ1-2,CASSIADRDNGYTF,TGTGCCAGTAGTATAGCCGACAGGGACAATGGCTACACCTTC
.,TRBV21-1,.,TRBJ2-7,CAIYEQYF,TGTGCCATATACGAGCAGTACTTC
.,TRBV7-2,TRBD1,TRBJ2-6,CASSHRQDRGPGANVLTF,TGTGCCAGCAGCCACCGCCAAGACAGGGGCCCTGGGGCCAACGTCCTGACTTTC
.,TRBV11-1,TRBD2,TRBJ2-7,CASSTRLAGRGDEQYF,TGTGCCAGCAGCACAAGACTAGCGGGGCGGGGAGACGAGCAGTACTTC
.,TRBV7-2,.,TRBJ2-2,CASSPTGPGAGELFF,TGTGCCAGCAGCCCAACCGGACCGGGCGCCGGGGAGCTGTTTTTT
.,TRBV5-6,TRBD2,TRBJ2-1,CASSLPGLANEQFF,TGTGCCAGCAGCCTCCCGGGACTAGCAAATGAGCAGTTCTTC
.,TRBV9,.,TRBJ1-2,CASSVANSGLGYTF,TGTGCCAGCAGCGTAGCTAACTCGGGACTGGGCTACACCTTC
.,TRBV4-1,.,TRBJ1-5,CASSQERLGPQHF,TGCGCCAGCAGCCAAGAACGCTTAGGGCCCCAGCATTTT
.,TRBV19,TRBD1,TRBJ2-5,CASRATGTGLKKTQYF,TGTGCCAGTAGGGCTACCGGGACAGGGCTTAAGAAGACCCAGTACTTC
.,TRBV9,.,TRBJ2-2,CASSVAGEGQNTGELFF,TGTGCCAGCAGCGTAGCAGGGGAGGGCCAGAACACCGGGGAGCTGTTTTTT
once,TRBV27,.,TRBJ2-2,CASSFGGASGELFF,TGTGCCAGCAGTTTTGGGGGGGCTAGCGGGGAGCTGTTTTTT
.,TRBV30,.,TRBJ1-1,CAWSAVVNTEAFF,TGTGCCTGGAGTGCTGTGGTTAACACTGAAGCTTTCTTT
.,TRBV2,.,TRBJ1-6,CAGSAEHNSPLHF,TGTGCAGGGTCAGCCGAGCATAATTCACCCCTCCACTTT
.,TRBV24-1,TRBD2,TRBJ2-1,CATAGGNEQFF,TGTGCCACCGCGGGGGGGAATGAGCAGTTCTTC
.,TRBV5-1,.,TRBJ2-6,CASSPGRGGGTSTGANVLTF,TGCGCCAGCAGCCCGGGCCGGGGAGGGGGCACTTCGACTGGGGCCAACGTCCTGACTTTC